This is a list of T cell receptor beta chains from one sample in a study of cytomegalovirus exposure and HLA in healthy donors. The assay was immunoSEQ multiplex PCR, and TCRdb's table has in-frame clones only and misses some. Of some 200,000 clones in the sample, roughly 83% were seen once. Specimen: PBMCs. These receptors all stem from a male donor in good health and CMV-seropositive. CDR3s leave out the opening cysteine and the closing phenylalanine or tryptophan. The D gene is left open where the match is weak. The size of a clone is reported for some rows only, either as once, few or many, or as a class for expanded clones.

TRBJ2-7 | once | NA | TRBV6-6 | ASSDSKSYEQY
TRBJ2-3 | NA | TRBD2 | TRBV2 | ASSTNPGLVTDTQY
TRBJ2-3 | once | TRBD2 | TRBV6-6 | AGGGAHASTDTQY
TRBJ2-7 | few | TRBD1 | TRBV7-6 | ASSLGTGDFYEQY
TRBJ2-1 | NA | NA | TRBV19 | ASSIFQGSVGSGNNEQF
TRBJ1-2 | once | NA | TRBV4-2 | ASSQVLSQGTYGYT
TRBJ2-7 | NA | TRBD2 | TRBV7-9 | ASSPSGRGYEQY
TRBJ2-7 | NA | TRBD2 | TRBV7-2 | ASSLSRLAGSSYEQY
TRBJ2-5 | NA | TRBD1 | TRBV18 | ASSGTAQETQY
TRBJ2-1 | NA | NA | TRBV20-1 | SALLYEQF
TRBJ2-5 | NA | NA | TRBV28 | ASSGGLRSQETQY
TRBJ2-7 | NA | TRBD1 | TRBV7-2 | ASSFMGQGTDEQY
TRBJ2-7 | NA | TRBD1 | TRBV18 | ASSPRGQAISYEQY
TRBJ2-7 | NA | NA | TRBV5-6 | ASSVGLQQY
TRBJ1-1 | NA | NA | TRBV6-5 | ASSYLGGRTEAF
TRBJ2-7 | few | NA | TRBV28 | ASSFLAGDSYEQY
TRBJ1-3 | NA | TRBD1 | TRBV6-5 | ASSFGQAMGNTIY
TRBJ1-6 | NA | TRBD1 | TRBV9 | ASSSDRVGNSPLH
TRBJ2-2 | NA | TRBD2 | TRBV9 | ASSVSEWGGNTGELF
TRBJ2-2 | NA | TRBD2 | TRBV28 | ASSFDRREGNTGELF
TRBJ1-3 | NA | TRBD1 | TRBV15 | ATSSPRTGDEGTIY
TRBJ1-2 | NA | NA | TRBV19 | ASTNSGGRAHGYT
TRBJ1-1 | few | TRBD1 | TRBV23-1 | ASSQDRAAEAF
TRBJ1-4 | NA | TRBD1 | TRBV7-9 | SSSRTGTGVTNEKLF
TRBJ2-7 | NA | TRBD1 | TRBV7-8 | ASSLGVGTDYYEQY
TRBJ1-3 | NA | NA | TRBV9 | ASGGGSGNTIY
TRBJ2-6 | once | TRBD1 | TRBV7-2 | ASSLPPGQGVGANVLT
TRBJ1-3 | NA | NA | TRBV19 | ASSTRTELSSGNTIY
TRBJ1-5 | few | NA | TRBV19 | ASSTGVGQPQH
TRBJ1-3 | NA | NA | TRBV7-9 | ASSLIISGNTIY
TRBJ1-1 | NA | NA | TRBV18 | ASSPAEMNTEAF
TRBJ2-7 | once | NA | TRBV7-7 | ASSPLPGTTYEQY
TRBJ2-1 | NA | NA | TRBV19 | ATMRVSGSYNEQF
TRBJ2-7 | NA | TRBD1 | TRBV18 | ASSLRQGVNEQY
TRBJ1-4 | NA | NA | TRBV19 | ASSRESNEKLF
TRBJ1-2 | NA | NA | TRBV6-5 | ASSVLFNYGYT
TRBJ1-1 | NA | NA | TRBV4-3 | ASSPGGLNTEAF
TRBJ1-2 | NA | TRBD1 | TRBV29-1 | SGGQGWGYT
TRBJ1-1 | NA | NA | TRBV5-1 | ASSLQGGTEAF